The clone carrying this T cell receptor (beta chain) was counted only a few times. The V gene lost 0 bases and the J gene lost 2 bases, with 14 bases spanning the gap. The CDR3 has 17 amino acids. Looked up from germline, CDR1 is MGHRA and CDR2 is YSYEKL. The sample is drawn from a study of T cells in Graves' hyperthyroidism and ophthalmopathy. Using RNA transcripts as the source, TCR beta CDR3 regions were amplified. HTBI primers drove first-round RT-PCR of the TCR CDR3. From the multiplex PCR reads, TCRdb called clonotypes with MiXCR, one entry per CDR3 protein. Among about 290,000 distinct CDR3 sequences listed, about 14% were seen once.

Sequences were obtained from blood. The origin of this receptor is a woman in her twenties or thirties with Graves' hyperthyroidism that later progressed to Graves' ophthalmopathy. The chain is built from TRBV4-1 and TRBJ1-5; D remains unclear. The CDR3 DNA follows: TGCGCCAGCAGCCAAGAACACGGCCTCCTGGGCAATCAGCCCCAGCATTTT. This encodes CASSQEHGLLGNQPQHF.